This TCR beta chain appears in the sequencing data of a study of blood T cell repertoires in COVID-19. Study summary: Spain, Italy and the United States supplied samples that represented acute and convalescent COVID-19. PBMCs, B-cell-depleted T cells, or T cells provided the cDNA or gDNA that made up the material.

In the original processing: Reference gene primers were amplified, and this amplification served to estimate nucleated cell counts. Data came from immunoSEQ multiplex PCR; TCRdb stores just in-frame clones and leaves some out. From that table come the V and J calls and clone size; the DNA was used to work out D and trimming. Among roughly 100,000 clones listed, around 84% were seen once. Germline CDR1 and CDR2: MNHEY and SMNVEV (reference sequence). This CDR3 is built from 15 residues. V lost 8 bases to trimming and J lost 4 bases; unmatched junction nucleotides: 9. The sequence was obtained from a man aged 55 to 70 with acute or convalescent COVID-19. Material for sequencing was peripheral blood. This chain connects TRBV27 to TRBJ1-3, with 9 positions matching TRBD1. This CDR3 is CASGNSGTGGNTIYF. In DNA form, the CDR3 reads TGTGCCAGCGGGAATTCCGGGACAGGGGGAAACACCATATATTTT.